This T cell receptor (beta chain) was profiled in a study of T cells in Graves' hyperthyroidism and ophthalmopathy. CDR1 and CDR2 from the germline V gene are SGHKS and YYEKEE (reference sequence). Trimming took 4 bases from V and 4 from J, leaving 15 bases between them. The CDR3 is 14 amino acids. Overall study results and limits: Most thyroid-expanded clonotypes above 0.001 were also found in blood.

Authors of the study amplified TCR beta CDR3 regions from RNA transcripts. With the HTBI primer set, the TCR CDR3 went through a first round of RT-PCR. TCRdb re-called the multiplex PCR reads with MiXCR, one entry per CDR3 protein. The profile shows 480,000 or so distinct CDR3 sequences, around 43% of them singletons. This clonotype was counted at least ten times. Its antigen is as yet unknown. Diagnoses used clinical symptoms, serum thyroxine and TRAb, thyroid ultrasound and orbital computed tomography. The receptor was derived from an adult woman with Graves' disease, either hyperthyroidism or ophthalmopathy (not recorded which). The rearrangement uses TRBV5-5 and TRBJ2-7; no firm D call. Sequenced material: peripheral blood or thyroid tissue (not recorded which). In DNA form, the CDR3 reads TGTGCCAGCAGCCCAAAATACATCCCATACGAGCAGTACTTC. Amino acids: CASSPKYIPYEQYF.